This T cell receptor beta chain was recovered during a study of T cell repertoires and HLA-DP antigens. Background on the study: Average DNA input: about 230 ng for CD137+CD4+ sorts, roughly 1.2 ug pre-culture.

A remark on this clone: Its antigen is not identified.

The CDR3 extends over 13 amino acids. V was pared by 2 bases and J by 8 bases, with 12 bases between. Germline assignment: CDR1 SGHTA and CDR2 FQGNSA. The data were produced by immunoSEQ multiplex PCR, yet TCRdb's version contains in-frame clones alone and is incomplete. The sample has approximately 100,000 clones, 86% seen once; the top ten hold 1.7%. The sequenced sample was CD4+ T cells from PBMCs. The clonotype was recovered from a man in his fifties or sixties in good health and CMV-seronegative. V gene TRBV7-2 combines with J gene TRBJ1-2; D gene ambiguous. CDR3 nucleotides: TGTGCCAGCAGCTTAAATGGAGGGTTAGGCTACACCTTC. This codes for CASSLNGGLGYTF.